The 8 T cell receptor beta chains reported below all come from one sample, sequenced in a study of shared clonotypes between healthy human individuals (dated by TCRdb to the early 2020s). The protocol used for the library was the immunoSEQ multiplex PCR assay. TCRdb limited this immuneACCESS table to in-frame rearrangements with V and J called. A share of clones is missing; checked studies link under half to unresolved V genes, and the rest is unexplained. The sample data list roughly 810,000 clones, and roughly 96% of these were observed just once. The ten largest clonotypes hold about 0.22% of the sample. For the CD8 naive samples, CD45RO-negative cells were positively selected for CCR7, yielding a CD45RA+CCR7+ population from which TemRA cells were excluded. Sequencing was carried out using naive CD8+ T cells sorted from blood. According to the study, the label for this sample's cell subset or site signals: CD45RA+CCR7+. Every receptor here comes from a man aged 25 to 40 in good health.

Points on this clone: Other DNA sequences in this sample translate to the same CDR3. This sequence joins TRBV7-9 and TRBJ2-7, with unresolved D. The CDR3 consists of 11 residues. Looked up from germline, CDR1 is SEHNR and CDR2 is FQNEAQ (reference sequence). V lost 5 bases and J 4 bases, leaving 6 bases between the germline ends. The CDR3, as DNA: TGTGCCAGCAGCCCCTTGTACGAGCAGTACTTC. It specifies CASSPLYEQYF. Complete variable domain (other parts from reference TRBV7-9 and TRBJ2-7): DTGVSQNPRHKITKRGQNVTFRCDPISEHNRLYWYRQTLGQGPEFLTYFQNEAQLEKSRLLSDRFSAERPKGSFSTLEIQRTEQGDSAMYLCASSPLYEQYFGPGTRLTVT.

This chain uses TRBV7-6 with TRBJ2-3; possible D gene TRBD1, 5 bases. V lost 6 bases and J lost 6, with 13 bases in between. Germline lookup yields CDR1 SGHVS and CDR2 FNYEAQ. The CDR3 contains 13 residues. The CDR3: CASSSGFGDTQYF. The CDR3 DNA reads TGTGCCAGCAGTTCAGGGTTTGGTGATACGCAGTATTTT.

The chain carries TRBV27 and TRBJ2-5; possibly TRBD1 or TRBD2 for D (5 bases each). Trimming cost V 4 bases and J 2 bases, with 23 bases left between them. CDR1 is MNHEY and CDR2 is SMNVEV in the germline V gene (reference sequence). The CDR3 has 18 residues. The DNA for the CDR3 is TGTGCCAGCAGTTCCGGGGACCTGAACCCGAGACGGCAAGAGACCCAGTACTTC. Encoded protein: CASSSGDLNPRRQETQYF.

The V call is TRBV18, the J call TRBJ2-1; 10 positions match TRBD2. V was pared by 0 bases and J by 8 bases, with 4 bases of the junction left unmatched. Germline V gene lookup returns CDR1 KGHSH and CDR2 LQKENI. The CDR3 covers 15 residues. CDR3 protein: CASSPPTSGNYEQFF. The DNA of the CDR3 is TGTGCCAGCTCACCACCTACTAGCGGGAACTATGAGCAGTTCTTC.

CDR3 loop: CASSEIGQSYEQYF. CDR3 nucleotides: TGTGCCAGCAGTGAAATTGGCCAGAGCTACGAGCAGTACTTC. This chain uses TRBV2 with TRBJ2-7, with D uncertain. Germline V lookup: CDR1 SNHLY, CDR2 FYNNEI. The CDR3 runs 14 residues. Trimming took off 2 bases at V and 3 bases at J, with 11 bases between the two ends.

The rearrangement links TRBV6-7 to TRBJ1-5; TRBD1 might be the D (5 bases). TRBV6-7 is labeled an ORF, and its function is uncertain. V was trimmed by 0 bases and J by 3 bases, leaving 18 bases between them. The CDR3 length is 18 residues. CDR3 sequence (DNA): TGTGCCAGCAGTTACTCGGTCGGGGGAGGGAGGCTCAATCAGCCCCAGCATTTT. This codes for CASSYSVGGGRLNQPQHF.

The chain has TRBV13 and TRBJ2-5, with 8 bases that match TRBD1. V lost 5 bases, J lost 2 bases, and 7 bases stayed unmatched. This CDR3 has 15 amino acids. From germline, CDR1 is PRHDT and CDR2 FYEKMQ (reference sequence). The chain's CDR3 is CASSPRGLAQETQYF. Written as DNA, the CDR3 is TGTGCCAGCAGCCCCAGGGGGCTAGCACAAGAGACCCAGTACTTC.

The genes are TRBV29-1 and TRBJ2-7; D is ambiguous. Trimming took off 4 bases at V and 0 bases at J, with 10 bases between the two ends. CDR1 and CDR2 from the germline V gene are SQVTM and ANQGSEA. CDR3 size: 13 residues. CDR3: CSVVLGNSYEQYF. The CDR3, as DNA: TGCAGCGTTGTTTTGGGTAACTCCTACGAGCAGTACTTC.